The 15 T cell receptor beta chains below come from one sample, sequenced in a study of cytomegalovirus exposure and HLA in healthy donors. 60 Vbeta and 13 Jbeta primers were used in PCR. Using immunoSEQ multiplex PCR, the repertoire was profiled, and TCRdb retains in-frame clones only, with some absent. The data hold about 130,000 clones, with around 77% observed a single time. The sequenced sample was PBMCs. The receptor set was obtained from a man aged 25 to 45 in good health and CMV-seronegative.

The sample holds a few counts of this clone. V and J are TRBV4-2 and TRBJ2-1, with D possibly being TRBD2 (6 bases). Trimming stripped 0 bases from V and 0 bases from J, with 9 bases between. The CDR3 runs to 16 residues. From germline, CDR1 is LGHNA and CDR2 YNFKEQ. The CDR3 region has the DNA TGTGCCAGCAGCCAAGATGGGGGGATCTCCTACAATGAGCAGTTCTTC. Its translation: CASSQDGGISYNEQFF.

V is TRBV30 and J is TRBJ1-2; TRBD1 matches at 7 bases. The CDR3 consists of 13 residues. The V gene's germline CDR1 is GTSNPN and CDR2 SVGIG (reference sequence). The CDR3 nucleotides are TGTGCTTCCAAAAGGGGGCTTCGGTATGGCTACACCTTC. Encoded protein: CASKRGLRYGYTF.

Here the CDR3 reads CASSPISGTPGSTDTQYF. The CDR3 DNA reads TGCGCCAGCAGCCCTATCTCCGGGACACCGGGTAGCACAGATACGCAGTATTTT. The V gene is TRBV5-1, the J gene TRBJ2-3, with a weak D call TRBD1 (6 bases). CDR1 and CDR2 (germline): SGHRS, YFSETQ. This CDR3 comprises 18 residues. V shed 4 bases and J shed 0 bases, with 21 bases lying between them. Full variable domain (rest looked up from reference TRBV5-1 and TRBJ2-3): KAGVTQTPRYLIKTRGQQVTLSCSPISGHRSVSWYQQTPGQGLQFLFEYFSETQRNKGNFPGRFSGRQFSNSRSEMNVSTLELGDSALYLCASSPISGTPGSTDTQYFGPGTRLTVL.

Note on this clone: The final CDR3 position lacks the conserved phenylalanine or tryptophan, pointing to a likely read error. The chain is built from TRBV4-1 and TRBJ2-3; 7 positions match TRBD1. The CDR3 is 19 amino acids. V lost 1 base to trimming and J lost 0 bases; unmatched junction nucleotides: 13. Germline V CDR1 and CDR2: MGHRA, YSYEKL. The DNA for the CDR3 is TGCGCCAGCAGCCAAGCACGTGACAGGGCCAAAACTAGCACAGATACGCAGTATCTT. This sequence encodes CASSQARDRAKTSTDTQYL.

This clone was found a few times. The V call is TRBV7-3, the J call TRBJ2-1, with 10 bases lining up with TRBD2. Germline CDR1 is SGHTA and CDR2 is FQGTGA. This CDR3 has 16 residues. V shed 4 bases and J 0 bases; nucleotides not matched to a gene: 3. CDR3 residues: CASSSLAGGSYNEQFF. For the CDR3, the DNA is TGTGCCAGCAGCTCCTTAGCGGGAGGCTCCTACAATGAGCAGTTCTTC.

This clone has just a few counts. The chain joins TRBV6-5 to TRBJ2-3; 8 bases match TRBD2. This CDR3 comprises 14 residues. The ends lost 4 bases at V and 6 bases at J; junction bases unmatched: 6. Per the germline V gene, CDR1 is MNHEY and CDR2 is SVGAGI. The CDR3 nucleotides are TGTGCCAGCAGTTGGTCGGGGGGGGTTGATACGCAGTATTTT. Encoded protein: CASSWSGGVDTQYF.

The V and J genes are TRBV7-3 and TRBJ2-3, with D perhaps TRBD2 (6 bases). Germline V gene sequence: CDR1 SGHTA, CDR2 FQGTGA. V lost 2 bases and J 6 bases, leaving 9 bases between the germline ends. The CDR3 contains 13 residues. The CDR3 region has the DNA TGTGCCAGCAGCTTAGGACGGGAGGATACGCAGTATTTT. It yields the protein CASSLGREDTQYF. Full variable domain (missing parts from reference TRBV7-3 and TRBJ2-3): GAGVSQTPSNKVTEKGKYVELRCDPISGHTALYWYRQSLGQGPEFLIYFQGTGAADDSGLPNDRFFAVRPEGSVSTLKIQRTERGDSAVYLCASSLGREDTQYFGPGTRLTVL.

V and J are TRBV27 and TRBJ2-5; possible D gene TRBD2, 6 bases. In germline, CDR1 is MNHEY, CDR2 SMNVEV (reference sequence). The CDR3 consists of 15 residues. Trimming removed 6 bases from V and 5 bases from J, with 19 bases in between. CDR3 amino acids: CASSLRVSSGETQYF. The CDR3 DNA follows: TGTGCCAGCAGCCTCCGGGTTAGTAGCGGTGAGACCCAGTACTTC.

This rearrangement joins TRBV2 to TRBJ2-7; D may be TRBD1 (6 bases). This CDR3 region has 15 residues. Germline-derived CDR1 and CDR2 are SNHLY and FYNNEI. V was pared by 5 bases and J by 12 bases, with 26 bases between. The DNA for the CDR3 is TGTGCCAGCAGTCCCACCGAGACGGGACACAGATCTTCGTACTTC. The encoded protein is CASSPTETGHRSSYF. The full variable domain, completed using reference TRBV2 and TRBJ2-7, is EPEVTQTPSHQVTQMGQEVILRCVPISNHLYFYWYRQILGQKVEFLVSFYNNEISEKSEIFDDQFSVERPDGSNFTLKIRSTKLEDSAMYFCASSPTETGHRSSYFGPGTRLTVT.

This rearrangement joins TRBV7-8 to TRBJ2-7; no definite D call. CDR3 length: 15 amino acids. Germline CDR1 and CDR2: SGHVS and FQNEAQ. The germline V and J ends were trimmed by 2 bases and 6 bases, with 17 bases remaining between them. The CDR3 region has the DNA TGTGCCAGCAGCTTACGCGGTAGTTCTTCACTCGAGCAGTACTTC. Translation: CASSLRGSSSLEQYF. The full variable domain, with the rest looked up from reference TRBV7-8 and TRBJ2-7, is GAGVSQSPRYKVAKRGQDVALRCDPISGHVSLFWYQQALGQGPEFLTYFQNEAQLDKSGLPSDRFFAERPEGSVSTLKIQRTQQEDSAVYLCASSLRGSSSLEQYFGPGTRLTVT.

This sequence joins TRBV11-2 and TRBJ1-2; no definite D call. With 2 bases removed from V and 0 bases from J, the gap between germline ends came to 13 bases. This CDR3 has 16 residues. CDR1 and CDR2 (germline): SGHAT, FQNNGV. Here the CDR3 reads CASSLYPQEANYGYTF. As DNA, the CDR3 is TGTGCCAGCAGCTTATATCCGCAGGAGGCTAACTATGGCTACACCTTC.

As for this clone: Additional DNA sequences in this sample encode the identical CDR3. This sequence joins TRBV7-9 and TRBJ1-2; the D gene is possibly TRBD1 (6 bases). V was pared by 1 base and J by 8 bases, with 11 bases between. Per the germline V gene, CDR1 is SEHNR and CDR2 is FQNEAQ (reference sequence). The CDR3 loop spans 13 amino acids. CDR3 DNA sequence: TGTGCCAGCAGCTTAGGAGGGGGTTACGGCTACACCTTC. It codes for CASSLGGGYGYTF.

Comments on this clone: The DNA is left out, because the CDR3 cannot be placed on it with certainty; the CDR3 is given as TCRdb lists it. The rearrangement joins TRBV28 to TRBJ1-5; no DNA check was done on the table's D call, TRBD1. The CDR3 comprises 17 residues, both ends counted. Germline V CDR1 and CDR2: MDHEN, SYDVKM. The CDR3 spells CASSFGAGQGRNQPQHF.

This clone was counted only a few times. V usage is TRBV21-1 and J usage is TRBJ2-7; the table's D gene call, TRBD2, was not cross checked with the DNA. TRBV21-1 is deemed a pseudogene. The CDR3 runs 14 residues. CDR3 coding DNA: TGTGCCAGGACTTTCTTACTAGCGGACTACGAGCAGTACTTC. Amino acid sequence: CARTFLLADYEQYF.

The V call is TRBV9, the J call TRBJ1-1; TRBD1 aligns across 7 bases. The CDR3 has 17 residues. V lost 3 bases, J lost 1 base, and 12 bases stayed unmatched. Germline V CDR1 and CDR2: SGDLS, YYNGEE. This chain's CDR3 is CASSGHAGGPENTEAFF. CDR3 DNA sequence: TGTGCCAGCAGCGGACACGCAGGGGGGCCCGAGAACACTGAAGCTTTCTTT.